This T cell receptor (beta chain) is from a study of blood T cell repertoires in COVID-19. CDR3 length: 18 amino acids. The V end was cut by 2 bases, the J end by 0 bases, with 17 bases between. CDR1 is KGHSH and CDR2 is LQKENI in the germline V gene. How the authors handled the data: Amplification with reference gene primers provided the estimates of nucleated cell counts. TCRdb's table, derived via immunoSEQ multiplex PCR, lists solely in-frame clones and lacks some. V and J calls and clone size are those listed in that table; D and trimming were worked out from the DNA. The table shows 150,000 to 200,000 clones, with approximately 80% occurring only once.

The chain joins TRBV18 to TRBJ1-5; D gene unclear. The source is a woman in her sixties or seventies with COVID-19, enrolled during active disease. The specimen was peripheral blood. Here the CDR3 reads CASSPSPGLTDSNQPQHF. DNA for the CDR3: TGTGCCAGCTCACCAAGCCCCGGACTGACCGATAGCAATCAGCCCCAGCATTTT.